These 9 T cell receptor beta chains came from one sample sequenced in a study of blood T cell repertoires in COVID-19. Only in-frame clones appear in the TCRdb table, and some are missing; sequencing was by immunoSEQ multiplex PCR. Counted here are about 280,000 clones, about nine tenths occurring once; the ten biggest clones make up roughly 0.96%. The sequencing sample was made of peripheral blood. The source is a woman aged 40 to 50 who had recovered from COVID-19.

This chain joins TRBV9 and TRBJ2-3, with TRBD2 matching 14 bases. The ends lost 4 bases at V and 8 bases at J; junction bases unmatched: 6. The germline V gene encodes CDR1 SGDLS and CDR2 YYNGEE. The CDR3 totals 15 residues. In DNA form, the CDR3 reads TGTGCCAGCAGCTCGGGACTAGCGGGAGAGGGTACGCAGTATTTT. Residues: CASSSGLAGEGTQYF.

The chain joins TRBV5-1 to TRBJ2-5; D gene uncertain. Between the trimmed V and J ends, which lost 0 bases and 4 bases, there was a span of 16 bases. The CDR3 length is 16 residues. Germline assignment: CDR1 SGHRS and CDR2 YFSETQ. The CDR3 DNA is TGCGCCAGCAGCTTGGCGGCGGCAATCATTGGAGAGACCCAGTACTTC. Its translation is CASSLAAAIIGETQYF.

The V gene is TRBV28, the J gene TRBJ2-1; D might be TRBD1 (5 bases). The CDR3 consists of 14 residues. Trimming stripped 4 bases from V and 5 bases from J, with 12 bases between. Germline loops: CDR1 MDHEN, CDR2 SYDVKM. In nucleotides, the CDR3 is TGTGCCAGCAGTTGGGGCTCGGTCAACAATGAGCAGTTCTTC. Residues: CASSWGSVNNEQFF.

This clone appeared a single time. The gene calls are TRBV29-1 and TRBJ2-7; perhaps TRBD2 as D (6 bases). Deletions cut 4 bases from V and 6 bases from J, with 13 bases between. In germline, CDR1 is SQVTM, CDR2 ANQGSEA. CDR3 size: 12 residues. This chain's CDR3 is CSVGEVGPEQYF. In DNA form, the CDR3 reads TGCAGCGTTGGGGAGGTCGGCCCCGAGCAGTACTTC.

This clone was detected a few times. This rearrangement joins TRBV3-1 (or the pseudogene TRBV3-2) to TRBJ2-7, with 8 bases identical to TRBD2. The CDR3 runs to 15 residues. The germline V gene encodes CDR1 LGHDT and CDR2 YNNKEL (reference sequence). V shed 4 bases and J 3 bases; nucleotides not matched to a gene: 8. Here the CDR3 reads CASSREPGGLYEQYF. The CDR3 nucleotides read TGTGCCAGCAGCCGGGAGCCGGGGGGGCTCTACGAGCAGTACTTC.

The chain links TRBV13 to TRBJ1-1, with 7 nucleotides matching TRBD1. Germline CDR1 PRHDT, CDR2 FYEKMQ (reference sequence). The CDR3 contains 14 residues. V trimming: 5 bases; J trimming: 8 bases; junction bases outside the gene matches: 11. CDR3 in DNA: TGTGCCAGCAGCCAAGGAGGGGGCTTTGGGGAAGCTTTCTTT. Protein product: CASSQGGGFGEAFF.

The chain has TRBV13 and TRBJ2-1, with 9 bases matching TRBD2. Germline CDR1 PRHDT, CDR2 FYEKMQ (reference sequence). V dropped 1 base and J dropped 4; count of bases not matched to a gene: 14. The CDR3 runs to 19 residues. The CDR3 DNA sequence: TGTGCCAGCAGCTTAGAGGGGGCTAGCGGGAACACTATTTACAATGAGCAGTTCTTC. Its translation is CASSLEGASGNTIYNEQFF.

The chain carries TRBV5-5 and TRBJ1-6, with TRBD1 matching 7 bases. The CDR3 sequence is 13 residues long. The germline CDR1 and CDR2 sequences are SGHKS and YYEKEE (reference sequence). Unmatched junction bases numbered 3, after V lost 4 bases and J lost 8 bases. The CDR3 region is CASSVQGDSPLHF. The CDR3 DNA is TGTGCCAGCAGCGTCCAGGGGGATTCACCCCTCCACTTT.

J is TRBJ1-5 and V is TRBV28, with unresolved D. The V end lost 5 bases, the J end lost 3 bases, and 5 bases lay between the germline ends. Per germline, CDR1 MDHEN and CDR2 SYDVKM. The CDR3 covers 12 residues. DNA of the CDR3: TGTGCCAGCAGTGGCACCAATCAGCCCCAGCATTTT. Encoded protein: CASSGTNQPQHF.